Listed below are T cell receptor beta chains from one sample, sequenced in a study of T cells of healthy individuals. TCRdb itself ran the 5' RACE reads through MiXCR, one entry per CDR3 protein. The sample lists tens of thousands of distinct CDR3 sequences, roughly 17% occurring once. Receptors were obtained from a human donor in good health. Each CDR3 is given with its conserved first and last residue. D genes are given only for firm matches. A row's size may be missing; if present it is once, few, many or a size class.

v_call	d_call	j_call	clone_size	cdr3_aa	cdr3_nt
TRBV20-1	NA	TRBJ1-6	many	CSARDGVGVDSPLHF	TGCAGTGCTAGAGATGGGGTCGGGGTGGATTCACCCCTCCACTTT
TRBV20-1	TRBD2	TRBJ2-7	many	CSARGQRESSYEQYF	TGCAGTGCTAGAGGCCAGCGGGAGTCCTCCTACGAGCAGTACTTC
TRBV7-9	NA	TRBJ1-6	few	CASSQRSRPNSPLHF	TGTGCCAGCAGCCAGAGGAGCAGGCCCAATTCACCCCTCCACTTT
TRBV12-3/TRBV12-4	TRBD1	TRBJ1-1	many	CASKTGTDFEAFF	TGTGCCAGCAAAACCGGGACAGATTTTGAAGCTTTCTTT
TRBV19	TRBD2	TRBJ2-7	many	CASSIRLAGDLYEQYF	TGTGCCAGTAGTATCCGACTAGCGGGAGATTTATACGAGCAGTACTTC
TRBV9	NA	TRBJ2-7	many	CASSVEGKPYEQYF	TGTGCCAGCAGCGTAGAGGGGAAGCCCTACGAGCAGTACTTC
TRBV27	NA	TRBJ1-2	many	CASSLALNYGYTF	TGTGCCAGCAGTTTAGCGCTTAACTATGGCTACACCTTC
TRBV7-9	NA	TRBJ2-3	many	CAAGGALKDTQYF	TGTGCCGCGGGCGGGGCCCTCAAGGATACGCAGTATTTT
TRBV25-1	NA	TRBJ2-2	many	CASSPGGGAPTGELFF	TGTGCCAGCAGTCCAGGTGGCGGGGCGCCCACCGGGGAGCTGTTTTTT
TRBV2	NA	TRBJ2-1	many	CASGGETGENEQFF	TGTGCCAGCGGGGGGGAGACAGGGGAGAATGAGCAGTTCTTC
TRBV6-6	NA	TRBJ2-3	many	CASSYSGRGRADTQYF	TGTGCCAGCAGTTACTCCGGGAGGGGGCGCGCAGATACGCAGTATTTT
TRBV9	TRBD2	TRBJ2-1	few	CASSGGSGMDNEQFF	TGTGCCAGCAGTGGGGGAAGCGGGATGGACAATGAGCAGTTCTTC
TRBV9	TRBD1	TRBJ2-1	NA	CASSVGPGQGSSYNEQFF	TGTGCCAGCAGCGTAGGCCCCGGACAGGGAAGCTCCTACAATGAGCAGTTCTTC
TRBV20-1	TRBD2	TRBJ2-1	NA	CSARVSGRDNEQFF	TGCAGTGCTAGGGTTAGCGGGAGGGACAATGAGCAGTTCTTC
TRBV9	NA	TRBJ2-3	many	CASSVTGRSTDTQYF	TGTGCCAGCAGCGTTACAGGGAGAAGCACAGATACGCAGTATTTT
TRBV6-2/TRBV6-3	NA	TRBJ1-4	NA	CASSYRATNEKLFF	TGTGCCAGCAGTTACCGAGCAACTAATGAAAAACTGTTTTTT
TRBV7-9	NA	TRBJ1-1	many	CASSSTMTSEYAFF	TGTGCCAGCAGCTCTACAATGACAAGCGAATACGCTTTCTTT
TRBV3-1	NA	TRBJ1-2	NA	CASSQRSPYRVEGYTF	TGTGCCAGCAGCCAACGCTCCCCGTACAGGGTTGAGGGCTACACCTTC
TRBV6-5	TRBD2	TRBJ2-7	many	CASSRPGTSVEQYF	TGTGCCAGCAGTCGCCCCGGGACTAGCGTCGAGCAGTACTTC
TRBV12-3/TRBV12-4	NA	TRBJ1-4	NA	CASSQGGPNEKLFF	TGTGCCAGCAGCCAAGGGGGTCCTAATGAAAAACTGTTTTTT
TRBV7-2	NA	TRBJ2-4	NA	CASSLRGVGGPKNIQYF	TGTGCCAGCAGCTTACGAGGGGTGGGGGGCCCTAAAAACATTCAGTACTTC
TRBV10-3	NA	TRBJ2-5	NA	CAIKDSQYF	TGTGCCATCAAAGATTCCCAGTACTTC
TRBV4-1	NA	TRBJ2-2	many	CASSQRLNTGELFF	TGCGCCAGCAGCCAAAGACTAAACACCGGGGAGCTGTTTTTT
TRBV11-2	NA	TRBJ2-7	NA	CASSLGTKIYEQYF	TGTGCCAGCAGCTTGGGAACTAAGATCTACGAGCAGTACTTC
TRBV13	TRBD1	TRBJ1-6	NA	CASSGRQGVWDNSPLHF	TGTGCCAGCAGCGGCAGACAGGGCGTTTGGGATAATTCACCCCTCCACTTT
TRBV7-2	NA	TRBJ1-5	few	CASTFSGSNQPQHF	TGTGCCAGCACATTTAGTGGTAGCAATCAGCCCCAGCATTTT
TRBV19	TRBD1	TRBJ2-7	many	CASSIEGDRTSEQYF	TGTGCCAGTAGTATAGAGGGGGACAGGACGTCAGAGCAGTACTTC